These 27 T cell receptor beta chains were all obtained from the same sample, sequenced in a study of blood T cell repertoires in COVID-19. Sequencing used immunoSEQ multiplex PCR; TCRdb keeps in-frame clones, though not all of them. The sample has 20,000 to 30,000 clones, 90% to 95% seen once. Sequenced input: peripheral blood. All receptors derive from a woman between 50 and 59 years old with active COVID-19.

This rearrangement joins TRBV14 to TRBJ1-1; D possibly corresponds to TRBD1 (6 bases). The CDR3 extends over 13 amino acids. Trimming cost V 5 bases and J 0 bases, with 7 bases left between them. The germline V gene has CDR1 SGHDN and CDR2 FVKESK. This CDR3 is CASSWTVNTEAFF. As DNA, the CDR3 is TGTGCCAGCAGCTGGACAGTGAACACTGAAGCTTTCTTT.

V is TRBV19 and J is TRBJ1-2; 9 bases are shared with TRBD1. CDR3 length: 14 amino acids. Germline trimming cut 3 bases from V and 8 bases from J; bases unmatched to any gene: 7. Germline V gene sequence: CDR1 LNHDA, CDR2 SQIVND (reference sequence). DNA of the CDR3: TGTGCCAGTAGTATTTTCGGACAGGGGTTCGGCTACACCTTC. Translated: CASSIFGQGFGYTF. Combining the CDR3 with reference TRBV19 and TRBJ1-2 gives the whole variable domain DGGITQSPKYLFRKEGQNVTLSCEQNLNHDAMYWYRQDPGQGLRLIYYSQIVNDFQKGDIAEGYSVSREKKESFPLTVTSAQKNPTAFYLCASSIFGQGFGYTFGSGTRLTVV.

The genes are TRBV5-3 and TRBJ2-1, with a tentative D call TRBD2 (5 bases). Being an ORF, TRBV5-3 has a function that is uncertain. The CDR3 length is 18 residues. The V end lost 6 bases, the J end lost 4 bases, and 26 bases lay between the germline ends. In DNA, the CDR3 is TGTGCCAGAACCCTCCGGCTAGCCCATTCGTTCTTGTACAATGAGCAGTTCTTC. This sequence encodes CARTLRLAHSFLYNEQFF.

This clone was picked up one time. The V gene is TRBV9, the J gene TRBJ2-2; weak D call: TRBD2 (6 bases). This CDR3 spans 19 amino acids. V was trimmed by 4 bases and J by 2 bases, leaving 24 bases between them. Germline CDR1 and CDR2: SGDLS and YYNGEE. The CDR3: CASSTPRVEGSINTGELFF. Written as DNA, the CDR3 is TGTGCCAGCAGCACCCCCCGGGTGGAGGGGTCCATTAACACCGGGGAGCTGTTTTTT.

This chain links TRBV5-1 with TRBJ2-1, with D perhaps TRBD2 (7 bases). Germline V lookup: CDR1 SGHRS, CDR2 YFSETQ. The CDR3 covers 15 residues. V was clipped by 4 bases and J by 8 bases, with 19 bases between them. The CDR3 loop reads CASSPSAGASDEQFF. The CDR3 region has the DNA TGCGCCAGCAGCCCCTCCGCGGGGGCTTCTGATGAGCAGTTCTTC. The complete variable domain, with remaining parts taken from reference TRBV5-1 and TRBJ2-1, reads KAGVTQTPRYLIKTRGQQVTLSCSPISGHRSVSWYQQTPGQGLQFLFEYFSETQRNKGNFPGRFSGRQFSNSRSEMNVSTLELGDSALYLCASSPSAGASDEQFFGPGTRLTVL.

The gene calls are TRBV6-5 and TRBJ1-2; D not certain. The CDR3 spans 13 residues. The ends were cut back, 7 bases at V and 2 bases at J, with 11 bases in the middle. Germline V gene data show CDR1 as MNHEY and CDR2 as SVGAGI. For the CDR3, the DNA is TGTGCCAGCATGATGGACTTGAACTATGGCTACACCTTC. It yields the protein CASMMDLNYGYTF.

In nucleotides, the CDR3 is TGTGCCATCAGTTCGACAGGGGCCAACTCTGGAAACACCATATATTTT. This translates into CAISSTGANSGNTIYF. This chain uses TRBV10-3 with TRBJ1-3, with TRBD1 matching over 8 bases. The CDR3 is 16 amino acids. With 5 bases clipped from V and 0 bases from J, the junction kept 6 bases outside the gene matches. Germline V lookup: CDR1 ENHRY, CDR2 SYGVKD.

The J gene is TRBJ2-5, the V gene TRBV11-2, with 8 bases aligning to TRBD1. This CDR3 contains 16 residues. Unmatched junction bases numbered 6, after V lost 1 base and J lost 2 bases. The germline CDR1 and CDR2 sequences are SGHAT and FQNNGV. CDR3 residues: CASSLVGWTGQETQYF. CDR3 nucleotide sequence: TGTGCCAGCAGCTTAGTAGGGTGGACAGGGCAAGAGACCCAGTACTTC.

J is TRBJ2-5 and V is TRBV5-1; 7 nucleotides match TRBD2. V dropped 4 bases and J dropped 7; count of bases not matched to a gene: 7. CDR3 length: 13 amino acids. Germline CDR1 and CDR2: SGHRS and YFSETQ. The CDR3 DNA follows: TGCGCCAGCAGCGCGGGGACGGGGGGGACCCAGTACTTC. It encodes CASSAGTGGTQYF. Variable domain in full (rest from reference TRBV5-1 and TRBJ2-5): KAGVTQTPRYLIKTRGQQVTLSCSPISGHRSVSWYQQTPGQGLQFLFEYFSETQRNKGNFPGRFSGRQFSNSRSEMNVSTLELGDSALYLCASSAGTGGTQYFGPGTRLLVL.

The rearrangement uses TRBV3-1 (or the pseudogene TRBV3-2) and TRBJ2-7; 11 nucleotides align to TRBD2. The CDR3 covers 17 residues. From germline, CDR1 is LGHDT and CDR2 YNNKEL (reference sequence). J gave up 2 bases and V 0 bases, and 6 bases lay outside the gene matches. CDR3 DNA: TGTGCCAGCAGCCAAGATAAACTAGCGGGAGCACCCTACGAGCAGTACTTC. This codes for CASSQDKLAGAPYEQYF.

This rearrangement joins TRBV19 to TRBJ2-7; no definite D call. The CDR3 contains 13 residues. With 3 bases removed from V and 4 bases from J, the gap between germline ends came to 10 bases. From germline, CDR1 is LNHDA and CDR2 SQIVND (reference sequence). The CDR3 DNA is TGTGCCAGTAGTATCCGACCCGGGTACGAGCAGTACTTC. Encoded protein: CASSIRPGYEQYF.

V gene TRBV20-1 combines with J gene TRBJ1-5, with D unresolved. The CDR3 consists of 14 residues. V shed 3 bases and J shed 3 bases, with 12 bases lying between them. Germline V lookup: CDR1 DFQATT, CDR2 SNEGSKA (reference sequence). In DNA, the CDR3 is TGCAGTGCTAGTCTGTTCAGGCTCAATCAGCCCCAGCATTTT. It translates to CSASLFRLNQPQHF.

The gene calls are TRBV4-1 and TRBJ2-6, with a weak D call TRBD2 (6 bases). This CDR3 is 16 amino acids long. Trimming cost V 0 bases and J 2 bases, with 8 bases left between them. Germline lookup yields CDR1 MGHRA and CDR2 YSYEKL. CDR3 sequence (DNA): TGCGCCAGCAGCCAAGATCCGGGAGCTGGGGCCAACGTCCTGACTTTC. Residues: CASSQDPGAGANVLTF.

CDR3 sequence reads: CASSSSTGASEAFF. DNA of the CDR3: TGTGCCAGCAGTTCCTCGACAGGGGCCTCTGAAGCTTTCTTT. The chain carries TRBV27 and TRBJ1-1; TRBD1 aligns across 8 bases. Trimming at V came to 4 bases and at J to 6 bases, leaving 7 bases not matched to a gene. CDR1 and CDR2 from the germline V gene are MNHEY and SMNVEV (reference sequence). The CDR3 loop spans 14 amino acids.

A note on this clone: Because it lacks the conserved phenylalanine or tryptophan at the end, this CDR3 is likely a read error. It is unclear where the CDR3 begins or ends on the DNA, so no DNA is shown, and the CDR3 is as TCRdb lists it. The CDR3 is CASSGPPGQGPPR. V usage is TRBV2 and J usage is TRBJ2-7; the table calls TRBD1, which could not be checked here. Germline lookup yields CDR1 SNHLY and CDR2 FYNNEI. Termini included, the CDR3 measures 13 amino acids.

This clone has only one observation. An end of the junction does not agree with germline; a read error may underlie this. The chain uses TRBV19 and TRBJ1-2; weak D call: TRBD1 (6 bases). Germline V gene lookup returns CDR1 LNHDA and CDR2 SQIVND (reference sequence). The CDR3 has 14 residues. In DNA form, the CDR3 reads TGTGTCAGTAGTAGCAGGGGCTCGAACTATGGCTACACCTTC. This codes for CVSSSRGSNYGYTF.

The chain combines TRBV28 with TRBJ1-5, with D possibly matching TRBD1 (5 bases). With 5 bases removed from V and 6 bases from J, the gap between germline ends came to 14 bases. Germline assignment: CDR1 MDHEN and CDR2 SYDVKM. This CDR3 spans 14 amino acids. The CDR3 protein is CASSPTLGGQPQHF. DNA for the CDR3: TGTGCCAGCAGTCCCACCCTCGGGGGTCAGCCCCAGCATTTT.

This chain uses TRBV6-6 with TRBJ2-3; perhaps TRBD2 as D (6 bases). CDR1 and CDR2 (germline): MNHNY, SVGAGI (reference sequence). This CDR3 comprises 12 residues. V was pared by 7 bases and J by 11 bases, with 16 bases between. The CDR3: CASNGGSVLQYF. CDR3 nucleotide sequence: TGTGCCAGCAATGGGGGGAGCGTGCTGCAGTATTTT.

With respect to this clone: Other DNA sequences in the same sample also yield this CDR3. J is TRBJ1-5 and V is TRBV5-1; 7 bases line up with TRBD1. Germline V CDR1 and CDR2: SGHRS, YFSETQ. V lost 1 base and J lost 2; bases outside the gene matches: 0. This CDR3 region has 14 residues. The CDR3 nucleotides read TGCGCCAGCAGCTTGCAGGGGGGCAATCAGCCCCAGCATTTT. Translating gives CASSLQGGNQPQHF.

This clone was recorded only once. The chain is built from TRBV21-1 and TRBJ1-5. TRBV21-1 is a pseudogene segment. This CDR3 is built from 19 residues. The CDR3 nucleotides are TGTGCCAGCAGCAAAGGAAAAAAAAGGAGACTCTCTCGGGGTCAGCCCCAGCATTTT. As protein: CASSKGKKRRLSRGQPQHF.

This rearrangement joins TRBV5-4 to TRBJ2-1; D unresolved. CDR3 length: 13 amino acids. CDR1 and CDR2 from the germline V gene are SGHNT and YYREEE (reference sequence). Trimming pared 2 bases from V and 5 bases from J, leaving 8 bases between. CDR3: CASSFLRNNEQFF. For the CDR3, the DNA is TGTGCCAGCAGCTTCCTAAGAAACAATGAGCAGTTCTTC.

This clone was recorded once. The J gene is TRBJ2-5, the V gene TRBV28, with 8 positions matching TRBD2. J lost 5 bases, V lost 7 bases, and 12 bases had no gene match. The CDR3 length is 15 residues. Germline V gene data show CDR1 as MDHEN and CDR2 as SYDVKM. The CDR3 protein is CASNSRASGWETQYF. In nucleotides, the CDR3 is TGTGCCAGCAATTCGCGGGCTAGCGGGTGGGAGACCCAGTACTTC.

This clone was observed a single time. In nucleotides, the CDR3 is TGTGCCAGCAGTTTCTGGACTAGCGGCCAAGAGACCCAGTACTTC. Its translation is CASSFWTSGQETQYF. The V call is TRBV28, the J call TRBJ2-5; 10 bases align to TRBD2. This CDR3 contains 15 residues. The germline V gene encodes CDR1 MDHEN and CDR2 SYDVKM. With V trimmed by 3 bases and J by 1 base, 2 bases remained unmatched.

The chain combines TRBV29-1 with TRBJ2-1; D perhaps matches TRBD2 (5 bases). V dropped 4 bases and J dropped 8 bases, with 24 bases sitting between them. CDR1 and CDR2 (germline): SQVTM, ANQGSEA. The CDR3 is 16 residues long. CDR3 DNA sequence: TGCAGCGTTGTTAGTGGGAGCCGAATTTCGAGCGATGAGCAGTTCTTC. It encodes CSVVSGSRISSDEQFF.

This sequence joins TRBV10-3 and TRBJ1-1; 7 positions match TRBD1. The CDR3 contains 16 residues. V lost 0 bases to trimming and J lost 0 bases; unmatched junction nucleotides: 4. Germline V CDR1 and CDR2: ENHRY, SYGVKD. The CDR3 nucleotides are TGTGCCATCAGTGAGTCGGCGGGACAGTTGAACACTGAAGCTTTCTTT. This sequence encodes CAISESAGQLNTEAFF.

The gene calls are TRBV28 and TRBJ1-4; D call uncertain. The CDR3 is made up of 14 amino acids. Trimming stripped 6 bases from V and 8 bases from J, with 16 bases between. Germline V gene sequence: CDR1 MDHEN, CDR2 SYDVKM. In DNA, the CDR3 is TGTGCCAGCAGCTTGGGAGGATTGGGGGAAAAACTGTTTTTT. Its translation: CASSLGGLGEKLFF. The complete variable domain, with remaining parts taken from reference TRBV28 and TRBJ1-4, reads DVKVTQSSRYLVKRTGEKVFLECVQDMDHENMFWYRQDPGLGLRLIYFSYDVKMKEKGDIPEGYSVSREKKERFSLILESASTNQTSMYLCASSLGGLGEKLFFGSGTQLSVL.

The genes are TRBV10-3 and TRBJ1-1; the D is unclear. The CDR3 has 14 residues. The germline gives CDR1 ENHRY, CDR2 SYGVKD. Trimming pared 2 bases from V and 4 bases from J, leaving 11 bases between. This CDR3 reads CAISEARPGTEAFF. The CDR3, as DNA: TGTGCCATCAGTGAGGCAAGGCCGGGCACTGAAGCTTTCTTT.